These 29 T cell receptor beta chains were sequenced from one sample in a study of response to subunit inactivated influenza vaccine. TCRdb recomputed calls from the RT-PCR reads with MiXCR, one row per CDR3 protein. Of about 620,000 distinct CDR3 sequences in the sample, 10% to 12% were seen once. These data also featured in a second study, about T cells expressing NK-cell markers. From that paper: Making the TCR beta cDNA relied on 5'RACE template switching with UMIs.

This specimen was PBMCs from blood, taken on the day of vaccination. These TCRs come from a man aged 50 to 59 who received an inactivated influenza vaccine.

This clonotype was counted ten times or more. This rearrangement joins TRBV4-3 to TRBJ2-1; 8 positions match TRBD2. After removal of 0 bases from V and 4 bases from J, the junction contained 5 bases not matched to a gene. The CDR3 loop spans 16 amino acids. Germline CDR1 reads LGHNA; CDR2 reads YSLEER. The CDR3 reads CASSQEVAGRYNEQFF. CDR3 bases: TGCGCCAGCAGCCAAGAGGTAGCGGGGAGATACAATGAGCAGTTCTTC.

This clonotype was detected many times. This chain links TRBV15 with TRBJ2-3; 9 bases line up with TRBD1. CDR1 and CDR2 (germline): LNHNV, YYDKDF (reference sequence). V gave up 0 bases and J gave up 7 bases; unmatched junction bases: 8. CDR3 size: 16 residues. CDR3 in DNA: TGTGCCACCAGCAGAGATCGCGGACAGGGGAGGAATACGCAGTATTTT. Amino acid sequence: CATSRDRGQGRNTQYF. Combining the CDR3 with reference TRBV15 and TRBJ2-3 gives the whole variable domain DAMVIQNPRYQVTQFGKPVTLSCSQTLNHNVMYWYQQKSSQAPKLLFHYYDKDFNNEADTPDNFQSRRPNTSFCFLDIRSPGLGDTAMYLCATSRDRGQGRNTQYFGPGTRLTVL.

The sample holds a few counts of this clonotype. V gene TRBV27 combines with J gene TRBJ1-1; D uncertain. V was cut by 4 bases and J by 4 bases, with 19 bases left in between. The CDR3 consists of 16 residues. Germline CDR1 reads MNHEY; CDR2 reads SMNVEV (reference sequence). CDR3 bases: TGTGCCAGCAGTTACGCAATTGGGCCTCCCACCACTGAAGCTTTCTTT. This sequence encodes CASSYAIGPPTTEAFF.

This clonotype has only a few counts. V usage is TRBV20-1 and J usage is TRBJ1-5, with D possibly matching TRBD1 (5 bases). The CDR3 totals 14 residues. Trimming removed 6 bases from V and 0 bases from J, with 12 bases in between. CDR1 and CDR2 (germline): DFQATT, SNEGSKA (reference sequence). The CDR3 is CSATRDLSNQPQHF. In nucleotides, the CDR3 is TGCAGTGCCACTAGGGACCTTAGCAATCAGCCCCAGCATTTT.

V and J are TRBV5-1 and TRBJ2-1; D possibly uses TRBD1 or TRBD2 (5 bases each). Per the germline V gene, CDR1 is SGHRS and CDR2 is YFSETQ. With 4 bases removed from V and 16 bases from J, the gap between germline ends came to 18 bases. The CDR3 is 12 residues long. Here the CDR3 reads CASSRGESPKFF. CDR3 coding DNA: TGCGCCAGCAGCCGGGGCGAGAGCCCAAAATTCTTC.

This clonotype was observed a handful of times. The V call is TRBV7-8, the J call TRBJ1-1; 8 bases are shared with TRBD1. Trimming removed 7 bases from V and 0 bases from J; junction bases left unmatched: 7. The V gene's germline CDR1 is SGHVS and CDR2 FQNEAQ. This CDR3 comprises 15 residues. The CDR3 region has the DNA TGTGCCAGCACCTTGGGGACAGGAATGAACACTGAAGCTTTCTTT. Its translation: CASTLGTGMNTEAFF.

This chain links TRBV6-1 with TRBJ1-5; a possible D gene is TRBD1 (6 bases). Germline CDR1 MNHNS, CDR2 SASEGT. The CDR3 has 17 amino acids. Trimming removed 5 bases at V and 1 base at J, with 18 bases between. The CDR3 sequence is CASSPLGGLESNQPQHF. CDR3 DNA sequence: TGTGCCAGCAGTCCGCTCGGGGGGCTGGAGAGCAATCAGCCCCAGCATTTT.

This rearrangement joins TRBV10-3 to TRBJ1-2; no definite D call. Trimming stripped 3 bases from V and 6 bases from J, with 14 bases between. Per the germline V gene, CDR1 is ENHRY and CDR2 is SYGVKD. The CDR3 sequence is 14 residues long. DNA of the CDR3: TGTGCCATCAGTGACCATAGACACCCTAATGGCTACACCTTC. Its protein product is CAISDHRHPNGYTF.

The table lists this clonotype with many counts. The V and J genes are TRBV7-2 and TRBJ2-1; D gene uncertain. This CDR3 comprises 13 residues. The ends were cut back, 1 base at V and 6 bases at J, with 7 bases in the middle. The V gene's germline CDR1 is SGHTA and CDR2 FQGNSA. The CDR3 bases are TGTGCCAGCAGCTTAGATGCTAGCAATGAGCAGTTCTTC. Residues: CASSLDASNEQFF.

The V and J genes are TRBV10-3 and TRBJ1-1; D call uncertain. This CDR3 comprises 15 residues. CDR1 and CDR2 (germline): ENHRY, SYGVKD. Trimming stripped 4 bases from V and 2 bases from J, with 14 bases between. CDR3 in amino acids: CAISGRTSGNTEAFF. The CDR3 DNA follows: TGTGCCATCAGTGGCAGGACGTCGGGAAACACTGAAGCTTTCTTT.

This clonotype was recorded a few times. The chain couples TRBV7-2 to TRBJ2-3; no reliable D call. V shed 6 bases and J shed 2 bases, with 3 bases lying between them. Per the germline V gene, CDR1 is SGHTA and CDR2 is FQGNSA. This CDR3 spans 11 amino acids. This CDR3 reads CASRPTDTQYF. CDR3 nucleotides: TGTGCCAGCAGACCCACAGATACGCAGTATTTT.

Only a few counts were recorded for this clonotype. The chain combines TRBV19 with TRBJ2-7; D not certain. V lost 9 bases and J 4 bases, leaving 16 bases between the germline ends. The CDR3 sequence is 13 residues long. Germline-derived CDR1 and CDR2 are LNHDA and SQIVND (reference sequence). Here the CDR3 reads CARSVCRGYEQYF. CDR3 coding DNA: TGTGCCAGGTCTGTCTGTCGCGGATACGAGCAGTACTTC.

The chain carries TRBV4-3 and TRBJ2-1; the D is unclear. V shed 0 bases and J shed 5 bases, with 11 bases lying between them. There are 15 residues in the CDR3. Per germline, CDR1 LGHNA and CDR2 YSLEER. The DNA of the CDR3 is TGCGCCAGCAGCCAAGATTCTATTGGAGACAATGAGCAGTTCTTC. Its translation is CASSQDSIGDNEQFF.

V gene TRBV24-1 combines with J gene TRBJ2-5, with D tentatively TRBD1 or TRBD2 (5 bases each). V was cut by 0 bases and J by 12 bases, with 16 bases left in between. CDR3 length: 14 amino acids. Germline CDR1 is KGHDR and CDR2 is SFDVKD. CDR3 region: CATSDLVGAAGKYF. The CDR3 DNA reads TGTGCCACCAGTGATTTGGTAGGAGCGGCAGGGAAGTACTTC.

The chain links TRBV20-1 to TRBJ2-5; 7 bases align to TRBD2. The CDR3 is made up of 15 amino acids. Germline assignment: CDR1 DFQATT and CDR2 SNEGSKA (reference sequence). Unmatched junction bases numbered 12, after V lost 3 bases and J lost 5 bases. The CDR3 bases are TGCAGTGCTAGTGAAAGCGGGGAGTGGGGGGAGACCCAGTACTTC. Translation gives CSASESGEWGETQYF.

This clonotype turned up a few times. This chain joins TRBV6-1 and TRBJ2-5; possibly TRBD1 for D (6 bases). The V gene's germline CDR1 is MNHNS and CDR2 SASEGT. The CDR3 runs 17 residues. The ends were cut back, 5 bases at V and 4 bases at J, with 23 bases in the middle. CDR3 sequence reads: CASSLYSGTLGLETQYF. In DNA form, the CDR3 reads TGTGCCAGCAGTCTTTATTCCGGGACACTTGGTTTAGAGACCCAGTACTTC.

The chain uses TRBV7-9 and TRBJ2-1; D is possibly TRBD2 (8 bases). The V end lost 2 bases, the J end lost 7 bases, and 18 bases lay between the germline ends. The CDR3 consists of 16 residues. The V gene's germline CDR1 is SEHNR and CDR2 FQNEAQ (reference sequence). The CDR3 protein is CASSLRGGGRMNEQFF. The CDR3 DNA sequence: TGTGCCAGCAGCTTAAGAGGGGGCGGGAGGATGAATGAGCAGTTCTTC.

In DNA form, the CDR3 reads TGTGCCAGCAGCTATGAGAGGTTGGAAGATACGCAGTATTTT. It is translated as CASSYERLEDTQYF. The chain recombines TRBV7-2 with TRBJ2-3; the D is unclear. The germline gives CDR1 SGHTA, CDR2 FQGNSA. This CDR3 has 14 residues. The V end lost 4 bases, the J end lost 5 bases, and 13 bases lay between the germline ends.

This clonotype has only a few counts. The chain uses TRBV20-1 and TRBJ2-7; perhaps TRBD2 as D (5 bases). CDR3 length: 14 amino acids. Germline CDR1 is DFQATT and CDR2 is SNEGSKA (reference sequence). V was trimmed by 6 bases and J by 0 bases, leaving 15 bases between them. Written as DNA, the CDR3 is TGCAGTGCCGACACCATTGAGGGCTCCTACGAGCAGTACTTC. This sequence encodes CSADTIEGSYEQYF.

In its sample, this clonotype was seen a few times. This rearrangement joins TRBV29-1 to TRBJ2-7; D gene unclear. With 4 bases removed from V and 4 bases from J, the gap between germline ends came to 8 bases. From germline, CDR1 is SQVTM and CDR2 ANQGSEA. The CDR3 extends over 11 amino acids. The CDR3 DNA is TGCAGCGTTGGCAACCATTACGAGCAGTACTTC. This translates into CSVGNHYEQYF.

This clonotype was seen a few times. The J gene is TRBJ2-7, the V gene TRBV6-2 or TRBV6-3; 8 positions match TRBD1. The CDR3 length is 17 residues. The trim removed 2 bases at V and 3 bases at J, leaving 12 bases unmatched. In germline, CDR1 is MNHEY, CDR2 SVGEGT. This CDR3 is CASSYKDPRTGIYEQYF. Here the CDR3 DNA reads TGTGCCAGCAGTTACAAGGACCCAAGGACAGGGATCTACGAGCAGTACTTC.

This clonotype was observed a handful of times. CDR3 sequence (DNA): TGCAGTGCGACCGGGACAGGGAGAGAGACCCAGTACTTC. Its translation is CSATGTGRETQYF. The chain has TRBV20-1 and TRBJ2-5, with 9 bases matching TRBD1. Germline CDR1 DFQATT, CDR2 SNEGSKA (reference sequence). V shed 6 bases and J 4 bases; nucleotides not matched to a gene: 6. This CDR3 contains 13 residues.

This clonotype showed up many times. V gene TRBV11-2 combines with J gene TRBJ2-1; D perhaps matches TRBD2 (6 bases). Per germline, CDR1 SGHAT and CDR2 FQNNGV. The CDR3 consists of 14 residues. The V end was cut by 1 base, the J end by 6 bases, with 10 bases between. CDR3 DNA: TGTGCCAGCAGCTTAGGATTGCGGGGCAATGAGCAGTTCTTC. Translating it yields CASSLGLRGNEQFF.

The CDR3 DNA reads as TGTGCCAGCAATGACAGGGGCCCCCCCACAGATACGCAGTATTTT. This translates into CASNDRGPPTDTQYF. The chain has TRBV28 and TRBJ2-3; 8 positions agree with TRBD1. CDR1 is MDHEN and CDR2 is SYDVKM in the germline V gene. The CDR3 runs to 15 residues. The ends lost 7 bases at V and 2 bases at J; junction bases unmatched: 8.

This clonotype was found many times. V and J are TRBV12-3 or TRBV12-4 and TRBJ2-1, with TRBD2 matching over 10 bases. This CDR3 has 14 amino acids. With V trimmed by 6 bases and J by 3 bases, 2 bases remained unmatched. CDR3 sequence (DNA): TGTGCCAGCAGGCGGACTAGCGGCTACAATGAGCAGTTCTTC. This codes for CASRRTSGYNEQFF.

The DNA for the CDR3 is TGCGCCAGCAGCCGCTGGACTAGCGGGGATTATACGCAGTATTTT. Its protein product is CASSRWTSGDYTQYF. This chain uses TRBV5-1 with TRBJ2-3, with 12 bases identical to TRBD2. The CDR3 has 15 residues. The V segment lost 4 bases and the J segment 7 bases; nucleotides outside the gene matches: 7. The germline CDR1 and CDR2 sequences are SGHRS and YFSETQ. The full variable domain, in which reference TRBV5-1 and TRBJ2-3 provide the parts outside the CDR3, is KAGVTQTPRYLIKTRGQQVTLSCSPISGHRSVSWYQQTPGQGLQFLFEYFSETQRNKGNFPGRFSGRQFSNSRSEMNVSTLELGDSALYLCASSRWTSGDYTQYFGPGTRLTVL.

This clonotype was recorded a few times. The chain recombines TRBV12-3 or TRBV12-4 with TRBJ2-5; 7 bases align to TRBD1. V lost 5 bases, J lost 5 bases, and 5 bases stayed unmatched. The CDR3 runs to 13 residues. This CDR3 reads CASSGDSTETQYF. The CDR3 DNA reads as TGTGCCAGCAGTGGGGACAGTACGGAGACCCAGTACTTC.

This clonotype came up many times. The chain employs TRBV28 and TRBJ1-4; D unresolved. The germline V gene has CDR1 MDHEN and CDR2 SYDVKM. V was pared by 4 bases and J by 10 bases, with 13 bases between. The CDR3 loop spans 13 amino acids. In nucleotides, the CDR3 is TGTGCCAGCAGTTATGGGTGGTTTGGAAAACTGTTTTTT. This translates into CASSYGWFGKLFF.

The genes are TRBV6-5 and TRBJ1-2; a possible D gene is TRBD1 (6 bases). V was shortened by 6 bases and J by 2 bases, with 16 bases between the two germline ends. The CDR3 has 15 amino acids. Germline assignment: CDR1 MNHEY and CDR2 SVGAGI. CDR3 sequence reads: CASRYPRGTNYGYTF. Written as DNA, the CDR3 is TGTGCCAGCAGATACCCTCGGGGGACAAACTATGGCTACACCTTC.